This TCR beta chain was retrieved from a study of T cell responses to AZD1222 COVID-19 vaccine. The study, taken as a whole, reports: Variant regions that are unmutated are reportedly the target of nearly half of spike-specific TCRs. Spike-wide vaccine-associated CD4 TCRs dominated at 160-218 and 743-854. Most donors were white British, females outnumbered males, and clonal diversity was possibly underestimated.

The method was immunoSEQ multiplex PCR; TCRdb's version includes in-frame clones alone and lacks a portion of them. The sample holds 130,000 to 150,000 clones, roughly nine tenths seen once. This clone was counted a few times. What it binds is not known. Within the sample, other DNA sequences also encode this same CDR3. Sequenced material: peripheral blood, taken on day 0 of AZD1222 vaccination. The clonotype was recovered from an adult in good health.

CDR3 sequence: CASRTGLAGNNEQFF. The CDR3 DNA reads as TGCGCCAGCCGAACGGGCCTAGCGGGAAACAATGAGCAGTTCTTC. The chain joins TRBV4-1 to TRBJ2-1, with TRBD2 matching over 9 bases. The CDR3 runs to 15 residues. The V and J ends lost 8 bases and 5 bases, in that order; junction bases with no gene match: 10. Germline values: CDR1 MGHRA, CDR2 YSYEKL.